This T cell receptor beta chain was sequenced in a study of T cell repertoires in cytomegalovirus infection. TCRdb re-called the reads with MiXCR, one entry per CDR3 protein. Here the sample spans about 830,000 distinct CDR3 sequences, 32% being singletons. The CDR3 is 15 amino acids. Germline CDR1 and CDR2: MNHEY and SVGEGT. With 3 bases removed from V and 6 bases from J, the gap between germline ends came to 16 bases. Of note for this clonotype: Antigen specificity is unknown.

The specimen was cultured CD8+ T cells from PBMCs, collected from culture after CMV antigen stimulation. The clonotype was recovered from a human donor in good health (CMV status not recorded). Some clones in this sample may be carry-over from other donors' samples. V gene TRBV6-2 or TRBV6-3 combines with J gene TRBJ2-3; tentatively, D is TRBD2 (5 bases). CDR3 nucleotides: TGTGCCAGCAGTTATCTAGCTGGGCTAAGGGATACGCAGTATTTT. It encodes CASSYLAGLRDTQYF.